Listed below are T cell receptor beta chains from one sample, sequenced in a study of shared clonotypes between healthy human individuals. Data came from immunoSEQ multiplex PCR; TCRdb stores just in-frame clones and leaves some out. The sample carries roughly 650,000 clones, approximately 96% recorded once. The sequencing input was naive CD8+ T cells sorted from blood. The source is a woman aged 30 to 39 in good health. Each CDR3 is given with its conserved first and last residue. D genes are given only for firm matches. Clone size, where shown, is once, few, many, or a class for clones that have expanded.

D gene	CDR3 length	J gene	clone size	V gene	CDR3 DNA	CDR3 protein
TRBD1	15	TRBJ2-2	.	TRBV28	TGTGCCAGCAGTTTATCGACAGGGGGCACCGGGGAGCTGTTTTTT	CASSLSTGGTGELFF
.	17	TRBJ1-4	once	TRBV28	TGTGCCAGCAGTTTGCCCCCTCGGCAGGCAACTAATGAAAAACTGTTTTTT	CASSLPPRQATNEKLFF
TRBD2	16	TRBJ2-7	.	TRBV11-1	TGTGCCAGCAGCTTAGCGAGGACTAGCGGGCCCTACGAGCAGTACTTC	CASSLARTSGPYEQYF
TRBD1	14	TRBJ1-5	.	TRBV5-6	TGTGCCAGCAGCGTGACAGGGGGCAATCAGCCCCAGCATTTT	CASSVTGGNQPQHF
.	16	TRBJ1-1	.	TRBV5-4	TGTGCCAGCACCCCCGGTCCTCAGGGGAGGTACACTGAAGCTTTCTTT	CASTPGPQGRYTEAFF
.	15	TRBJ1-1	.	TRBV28	TGTGCCAGCAGCCTCTGGACATCTGGGGGGACTGAAGCTTTCTTT	CASSLWTSGGTEAFF
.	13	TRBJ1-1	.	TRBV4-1	TGCGCCAGCAGCCAATCGCTCAGTACTGAAGCTTTCTTT	CASSQSLSTEAFF
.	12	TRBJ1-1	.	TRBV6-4	TGTGCCAGCAGTGACCCCTGGGGGGAAGCTTTCTTT	CASSDPWGEAFF
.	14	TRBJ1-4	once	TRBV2	TGTGCCAGCAGTTCCAAGACCGGGGCCCCTGTGCTGTTTTTT	CASSSKTGAPVLFF
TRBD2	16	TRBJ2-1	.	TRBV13	TGTGCCAGCAGCTCCTTTGGACTAGCGGGGGACAATGAGCAGTTCTTC	CASSSFGLAGDNEQFF
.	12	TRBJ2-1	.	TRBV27	TGTGCCAGCAGCATTCTGGGGGCCCCCTCAATCTTC	CASSILGAPSIF
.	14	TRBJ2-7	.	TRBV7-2	TGTGCCAGCAGCTTAGATATGGAAGCATACGAGCAGTACTTC	CASSLDMEAYEQYF
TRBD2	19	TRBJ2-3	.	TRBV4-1	TGCGCCAGCAGCCACCTGGGACTAGCGGGAGTATCTTCGGCAGATACGCAGTATTTT	CASSHLGLAGVSSADTQYF
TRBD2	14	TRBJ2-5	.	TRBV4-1	TGCGCCAGCAGCCCCCGGGAGGGTTCGGGAGAGCAGTACTTC	CASSPREGSGEQYF
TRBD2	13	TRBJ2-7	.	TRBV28	TGTGCCAGCAGGGCTAGCGGCTCCTACGAGCAGTACTTC	CASRASGSYEQYF
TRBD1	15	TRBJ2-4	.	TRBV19	TGTGCCAGTAGTATTCGGGACAGGGTCGGAAACATTCAGTACTTC	CASSIRDRVGNIQYF
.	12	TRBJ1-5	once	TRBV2	TGTGCCAGCACCCCAGGTAATCAGCCCCAGCATTTT	CASTPGNQPQHF
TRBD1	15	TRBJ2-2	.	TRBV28	TGTGCCAGCAGTTTTGAGGGGGCAAGGACCGGGGAGCTGTTTTTT	CASSFEGARTGELFF
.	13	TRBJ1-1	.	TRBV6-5	TGTGCCAGCTTAAGGGAGGCCCTCACTGAAGCTTTCTTT	CASLREALTEAFF
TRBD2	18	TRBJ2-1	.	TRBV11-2	TGTGCCAGCAGCTTAGAACCATTTGGGACTAGCGCCTACAATGAGCAGTTCTTC	CASSLEPFGTSAYNEQFF
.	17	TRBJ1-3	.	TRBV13	TGTGCCAGCAGCCCTGTTGAGCAGGGTCCCTCTGGAAACACCATATATTTT	CASSPVEQGPSGNTIYF
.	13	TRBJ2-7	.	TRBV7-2	TGTGCCAGCAGCCGAATGAGGGGGTACGAGCAGTACTTC	CASSRMRGYEQYF
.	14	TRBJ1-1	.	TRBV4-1	TGCGCCAGCAGCCAAGTGAGGGGAGGAACTGAAGCTTTCTTT	CASSQVRGGTEAFF
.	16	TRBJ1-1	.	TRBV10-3	TGTGCCATCAGTGAGACCACCACCCCTTTTCAGACTGAAGCTTTCTTT	CAISETTTPFQTEAFF
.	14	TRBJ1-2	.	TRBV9	TGTGCCAGCAGCGTAGAGGAAGCTAACTATGGCTACACCTTC	CASSVEEANYGYTF
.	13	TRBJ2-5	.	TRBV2	TGTGCCAGCAGTGAATGGAGCGGAGAGACCCAGTACTTC	CASSEWSGETQYF
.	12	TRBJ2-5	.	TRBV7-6	TGTGCCAGCAGCTTATTAGAAGGGACCCAGTACTTC	CASSLLEGTQYF
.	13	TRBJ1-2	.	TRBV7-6	TGTGCCAGCAGCTTAGGGTCAGTGGATGGCTACACCTTC	CASSLGSVDGYTF
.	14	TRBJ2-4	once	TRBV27	TGTGCCAGCATGGGACGACTAGCCAAAAACATTCAGTACTTC	CASMGRLAKNIQYF
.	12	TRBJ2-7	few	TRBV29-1	TGCAGCGTGGCCCCAGACGGGTACGAGCAGTACTTC	CSVAPDGYEQYF
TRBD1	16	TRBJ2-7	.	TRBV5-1	TGCGCCAGCAGCTGGAGGACAGGGGGCGAGGCCCACGAGCAGTACTTC	CASSWRTGGEAHEQYF
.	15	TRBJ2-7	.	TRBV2	TGTGCCAGCAGTGTAAACCGGGACTTCTCCTACGAGCAGTACTTC	CASSVNRDFSYEQYF
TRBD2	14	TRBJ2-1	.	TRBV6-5	TGTGCCAGCAGTCTAGCGGGAGGGGAGTATGAGCAGTTCTTC	CASSLAGGEYEQFF
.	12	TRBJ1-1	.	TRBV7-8	TGTGCCAGCAGCTTAGCGGGCAGCGAAGCTTTCTTT	CASSLAGSEAFF
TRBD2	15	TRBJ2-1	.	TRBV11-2	TGTGCCAGCAGCACCGGGACTAGCGGGAGTAATGAGCAGTTCTTC	CASSTGTSGSNEQFF
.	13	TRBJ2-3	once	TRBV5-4	TGTGCCAGCTCCCCCTCCCAGGGGCATACGCAGTATTTT	CASSPSQGHTQYF
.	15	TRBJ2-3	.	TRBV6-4	TGTGCCAGCTTCCCGTCCAGAGAATTCACAGATACGCAGTATTTT	CASFPSREFTDTQYF
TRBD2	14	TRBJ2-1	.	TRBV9	TGTGCCAGCAGCCCCCGGGGGGGTGGCAATGAGCAGTTCTTC	CASSPRGGGNEQFF
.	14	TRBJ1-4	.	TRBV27	TGTGCCAGCGGGTTAGGGACCCATAATGAAAAACTGTTTTTT	CASGLGTHNEKLFF
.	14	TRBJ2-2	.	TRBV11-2	TGTGCCAGCAGCTTAAATGGGGGAACCGGGGAGCTGTTTTTT	CASSLNGGTGELFF
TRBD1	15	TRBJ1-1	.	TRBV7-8	TGTGCCAGCAGCTACCCAGGGGGCCTGAACACTGAAGCTTTCTTT	CASSYPGGLNTEAFF
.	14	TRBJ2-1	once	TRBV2	TGTGCCAGCGACGGGATGTCGGGTGAGAATGAGCAGTTCTTC	CASDGMSGENEQFF
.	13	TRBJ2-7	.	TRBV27	TGTGCCAGCAGTCTCCGACAAGCCTACGAGCAGTACTTC	CASSLRQAYEQYF
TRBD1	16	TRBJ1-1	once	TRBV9	TGTGCCAGCAGCGCCCCCGGGACAGGGACTAACACTGAAGCTTTCTTT	CASSAPGTGTNTEAFF
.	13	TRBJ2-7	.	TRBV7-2	TGTGCCAGCAGCTTACGTAGACGCTACGAGCAGTACTTC	CASSLRRRYEQYF
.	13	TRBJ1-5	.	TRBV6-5	TGTGCCAGCAGTTACTCGAATCATCAGCCCCAGCATTTT	CASSYSNHQPQHF
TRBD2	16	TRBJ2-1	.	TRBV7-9	TGTGCCAGCAGCCCTCCCGGGGGGGCGGGAGTCTATGAGCAGTTCTTC	CASSPPGGAGVYEQFF
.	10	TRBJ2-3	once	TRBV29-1	TGCAGCGCACGGGTGGATACGCAGTATTTT	CSARVDTQYF
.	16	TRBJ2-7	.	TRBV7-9	TGTGCCAGCAGCTCGAGGGGGGGTAGTTCCCCCGGCGAGCAGTACTTC	CASSSRGGSSPGEQYF